This TCR beta chain stems from a study of shared T cell receptors in the human thymus. Profiled with immunoSEQ multiplex PCR; TCRdb holds only in-frame clones, not every one. The table records just under 550,000 clones, around 82% of them present only once. V shed 5 bases and J 5 bases; nucleotides not matched to a gene: 12. This CDR3 contains 17 residues. Per the germline V gene, CDR1 is LNHDA and CDR2 is SQIVND (reference sequence). These records were also assigned to another study, of human thymus T cells. That paper states: Resections obtained during corrective heart surgery supplied the thymus tissue. Both thymic and peripheral blood repertoires showed apparently biased V and J usage. Unrelated individuals were reported by related research to share highly overlapping thymic repertoires.

The chain recombines TRBV19 with TRBJ2-1; 10 bases are a match to TRBD2. This sequence was found in a boy in the first two years of life with a congenital heart defect. Sequencing was carried out using thymocytes. The CDR3 DNA follows: TGTGCCAGTAGTTACCTAGCGGGAGCAAGGGGGCACAATGAGCAGTTCTTC. It specifies CASSYLAGARGHNEQFF.